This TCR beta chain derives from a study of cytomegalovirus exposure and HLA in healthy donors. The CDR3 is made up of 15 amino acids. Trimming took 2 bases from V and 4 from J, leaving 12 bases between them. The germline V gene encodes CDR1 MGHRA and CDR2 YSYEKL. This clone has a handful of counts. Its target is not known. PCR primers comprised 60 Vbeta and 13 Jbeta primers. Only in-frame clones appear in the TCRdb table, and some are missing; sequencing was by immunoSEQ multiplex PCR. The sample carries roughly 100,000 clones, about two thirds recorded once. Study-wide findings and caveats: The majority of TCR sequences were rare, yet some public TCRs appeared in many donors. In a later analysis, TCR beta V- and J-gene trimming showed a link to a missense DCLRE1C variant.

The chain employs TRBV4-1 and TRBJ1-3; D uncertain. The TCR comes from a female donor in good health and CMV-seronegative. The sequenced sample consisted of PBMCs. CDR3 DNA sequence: TGCGCCAGCAGCCAACCCACCAGGCCAGGAAACACCATATATTTT. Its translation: CASSQPTRPGNTIYF.